These 22 T cell receptor beta chains were sequenced from one sample in a study of graft-versus-host responses after intestinal transplantation. Their specific antigens are unknown. Profiling relied on immunoSEQ multiplex PCR, and the TCRdb table lists in-frame clones only, not all of them. The sample shows over 75,000 clones, 88% of them seen only once. This specimen was unstimulated CD4+ T cells sorted from spleen or lymph node cells, taken before transplant. The origin of the receptors is a human donor who was the organ donor for an intestinal transplant.

This rearrangement joins TRBV7-9 to TRBJ2-1, with 7 bases aligning to TRBD1. The CDR3 is made up of 16 amino acids. Germline CDR1 reads SEHNR; CDR2 reads FQNEAQ (reference sequence). V shed 0 bases, J shed 3 bases, and the junction held 5 bases outside the gene matches. In DNA, the CDR3 is TGTGCCAGCAGCTTAGCGAGGACAGGTTTCTACAATGAGCAGTTCTTC. Its protein is CASSLARTGFYNEQFF. The full variable domain, its missing parts supplied by reference TRBV7-9 and TRBJ2-1, is DTGVSQNPRHKITKRGQNVTFRCDPISEHNRLYWYRQTLGQGPEFLTYFQNEAQLEKSRLLSDRFSAERPKGSFSTLEIQRTEQGDSAMYLCASSLARTGFYNEQFFGPGTRLTVL.

The chain links TRBV5-6 to TRBJ2-5; tentative D call: TRBD1 (6 bases). V dropped 4 bases and J dropped 4 bases, with 17 bases sitting between them. The germline gives CDR1 SGHDT, CDR2 YYEEEE. The CDR3 loop spans 15 amino acids. CDR3 sequence reads: CASSLSYGQTETQYF. The CDR3 nucleotides are TGTGCCAGCAGCCTATCGTATGGACAGACAGAGACCCAGTACTTC.

The rearrangement links TRBV5-1 to TRBJ2-7; the match to TRBD2 covers 10 bases. Germline V gene sequence: CDR1 SGHRS, CDR2 YFSETQ. The CDR3 sequence is 17 residues long. With 0 bases clipped from V and 1 base from J, the junction kept 7 bases outside the gene matches. CDR3 nucleotide sequence: TGCGCCAGCAGCTTGGCGGCTAGCGGGAGCGGATCCTACGAGCAGTACTTC. Its translation: CASSLAASGSGSYEQYF.

V and J are TRBV5-1 and TRBJ1-3; 8 bases map to TRBD1. Germline assignment: CDR1 SGHRS and CDR2 YFSETQ. V lost 3 bases and J lost 4; bases outside the gene matches: 9. This CDR3 has 16 residues. CDR3 residues: CASSSKTDRGGNTIYF. CDR3 nucleotide sequence: TGCGCCAGCAGCTCAAAAACCGACAGGGGAGGAAACACCATATATTTT.

V gene TRBV2 combines with J gene TRBJ2-7, with 7 positions matching TRBD1. This CDR3 is built from 14 residues. Germline CDR1 and CDR2: SNHLY and FYNNEI. V was pared by 8 bases and J by 2 bases, with 9 bases of the junction left unmatched. The CDR3 DNA follows: TGTGCCAGCCGAAGGACAGGTTCAACCTACGAGCAGTACTTC. This gives the protein CASRRTGSTYEQYF.

The genes are TRBV5-4 and TRBJ1-4, with TRBD1 identical over 7 bases. Germline assignment: CDR1 SGHNT and CDR2 YYREEE (reference sequence). V lost 4 bases, J lost 4 bases, and 1 base stayed unmatched. The CDR3 has 13 amino acids. The CDR3 nucleotides read TGTGCCAGCAGCCAGGGGGTTAATGAAAAACTGTTTTTT. This sequence encodes CASSQGVNEKLFF.

The chain uses TRBV5-1 and TRBJ2-1; D is possibly TRBD2 (6 bases). There are 15 residues in the CDR3. Germline V lookup: CDR1 SGHRS, CDR2 YFSETQ. V shed 0 bases and J shed 6 bases, with 13 bases lying between them. For the CDR3, the DNA is TGCGCCAGCAGCTTGGGCCGGACTATCATCAATGAGCAGTTCTTC. Amino acid sequence: CASSLGRTIINEQFF. Complete variable domain (other parts from reference TRBV5-1 and TRBJ2-1): KAGVTQTPRYLIKTRGQQVTLSCSPISGHRSVSWYQQTPGQGLQFLFEYFSETQRNKGNFPGRFSGRQFSNSRSEMNVSTLELGDSALYLCASSLGRTIINEQFFGPGTRLTVL.

The chain combines TRBV7-3 with TRBJ1-1, with D possibly TRBD1 on 5 matching bases. The CDR3 spans 14 residues. The V gene's germline CDR1 is SGHTA and CDR2 FQGTGA. Trimming took 2 bases from V and 2 from J, leaving 9 bases between them. The CDR3 nucleotides read TGTGCCAGCAGCTTAGTAGGGGCCAACACTGAAGCTTTCTTT. It encodes CASSLVGANTEAFF.

The chain carries TRBV18 and TRBJ1-4; TRBD1 is a possible D gene (6 bases). CDR1 KGHSH and CDR2 LQKENI come from the germline V gene. Trimming left V 5 bases short and J 3 bases short, with 7 bases between. This CDR3 has 13 residues. The CDR3, as DNA: TGTGCCAGCTCAAGGGGGTCTAATGAAAAACTGTTTTTT. Translation gives CASSRGSNEKLFF.

J is TRBJ2-7 and V is TRBV9, with 8 bases that match TRBD2. CDR1 SGDLS and CDR2 YYNGEE come from the germline V gene. V dropped 4 bases and J dropped 5; count of bases not matched to a gene: 14. The CDR3 is made up of 16 amino acids. CDR3 DNA sequence: TGTGCCAGCAGCCTCCTCGGGGGGGGGCAAGGTGACGAGCAGTACTTC. The encoded protein is CASSLLGGGQGDEQYF. Full variable domain (outside the CDR3, taken from reference TRBV9 and TRBJ2-7): DSGVTQTPKHLITATGQRVTLRCSPRSGDLSVYWYQQSLDQGLQFLIQYYNGEERAKGNILERFSAQQFPDLHSELNLSSLELGDSALYFCASSLLGGGQGDEQYFGPGTRLTVT.

The rearrangement uses TRBV30 and TRBJ2-6, with a tentative D call TRBD1 (6 bases). Germline lookup yields CDR1 GTSNPN and CDR2 SVGIG (reference sequence). The CDR3 consists of 15 residues. Trimming pared 2 bases from V and 0 bases from J, leaving 8 bases between. CDR3 residues: CAWSTGISGANVLTF. The CDR3 nucleotides are TGTGCCTGGAGTACAGGGATCTCTGGGGCCAACGTCCTGACTTTC.

The rearrangement uses TRBV5-5 and TRBJ2-5; tentative D call: TRBD2 (6 bases). Looked up from germline, CDR1 is SGHKS and CDR2 is YYEKEE (reference sequence). V gave up 5 bases and J gave up 1 base, with 12 bases separating them. This CDR3 contains 14 residues. Here the CDR3 reads CASRPTSAQETQYF. The CDR3 DNA sequence: TGTGCCAGCAGACCGACTAGTGCCCAAGAGACCCAGTACTTC.

The chain combines TRBV6-1 with TRBJ2-3; 7 nucleotides line up with TRBD2. Germline-derived CDR1 and CDR2 are MNHNS and SASEGT. The CDR3 runs to 14 residues. After removal of 7 bases from V and 6 bases from J, the junction contained 10 bases not matched to a gene. In DNA form, the CDR3 reads TGTGCCAGCACTCCTGGGAGGGCGCCGGATACGCAGTATTTT. Translating it yields CASTPGRAPDTQYF.

The chain links TRBV12-5 to TRBJ1-3; TRBD1 might be the D (5 bases). The germline V gene has CDR1 LGHNT and CDR2 FRNRAP. CDR3 length: 15 residues. V was trimmed by 5 bases and J by 8 bases, leaving 19 bases between them. CDR3: CASGPLPGPYHTIYF. CDR3 bases: TGTGCTAGTGGTCCTCTCCCAGGGCCTTATCACACCATATATTTT. The full variable domain, with the rest looked up from reference TRBV12-5 and TRBJ1-3, is DARVTQTPRHKVTEMGQEVTMRCQPILGHNTVFWYRQTMMQGLELLAYFRNRAPLDDSGMPKDRFSAEMPDATLATLKIQPSEPRDSAVYFCASGPLPGPYHTIYFGEGSWLTVV.

The chain joins TRBV5-1 to TRBJ1-4; D not certain. Trimming pared 7 bases from V and 4 bases from J, leaving 11 bases between. This CDR3 is built from 13 residues. In germline, CDR1 is SGHRS, CDR2 YFSETQ. CDR3 sequence (DNA): TGCGCCAGCCGAGGAGAATTTAATGAAAAACTGTTTTTT. It codes for CASRGEFNEKLFF.

The V and J genes are TRBV6-5 and TRBJ1-2; 8 nucleotides agree with TRBD1. J lost 4 bases, V lost 5 bases, and 6 bases had no gene match. CDR1 and CDR2 from the germline V gene are MNHEY and SVGAGI. CDR3 length: 14 amino acids. The CDR3 protein is CASSPRGQGYGYTF. CDR3 sequence (DNA): TGTGCCAGCAGTCCCCGAGGACAGGGCTATGGCTACACCTTC.

The gene calls are TRBV7-2 and TRBJ2-7; 10 positions agree with TRBD2. V was pared by 2 bases and J by 2 bases, with 3 bases of the junction left unmatched. Germline V gene lookup returns CDR1 SGHTA and CDR2 FQGNSA. CDR3 length equals 15 residues. In DNA form, the CDR3 reads TGTGCCAGCAGCTTAAGTAGCGGGGGGCCCTACGAGCAGTACTTC. It specifies CASSLSSGGPYEQYF.

This clone was seen only a few times. The CDR3 loop is CASSTLSGISTDTQYF. Here the CDR3 DNA reads TGTGCCAGTAGTACTCTTAGCGGAATCAGCACAGATACGCAGTATTTT. This sequence joins TRBV19 and TRBJ2-3; TRBD2 is a possible D gene (6 bases). Germline V gene sequence: CDR1 LNHDA, CDR2 SQIVND (reference sequence). The CDR3 is made up of 16 amino acids. The V and J ends lost 4 bases and 0 bases respectively, with 14 bases between them.

The chain has TRBV19 and TRBJ2-2; unclear D gene. Trimming left V 7 bases short and J 0 bases short, with 9 bases between. In germline, CDR1 is LNHDA, CDR2 SQIVND (reference sequence). This CDR3 comprises 14 residues. The CDR3 reads CASKEYPNTGELFF. The CDR3 nucleotides are TGTGCCAGTAAGGAGTATCCGAACACCGGGGAGCTGTTTTTT. The entire variable domain, with the rest obtained from reference TRBV19 and TRBJ2-2, is as follows: DGGITQSPKYLFRKEGQNVTLSCEQNLNHDAMYWYRQDPGQGLRLIYYSQIVNDFQKGDIAEGYSVSREKKESFPLTVTSAQKNPTAFYLCASKEYPNTGELFFGEGSRLTVL.

V gene TRBV5-1 combines with J gene TRBJ1-3, with TRBD1 matching 8 bases. With V trimmed by 4 bases and J by 0 bases, 9 bases remained unmatched. Germline values: CDR1 SGHRS, CDR2 YFSETQ. The CDR3 loop spans 17 amino acids. The CDR3 spells CASSPRTGSLSGNTIYF. CDR3 in DNA: TGCGCCAGCAGCCCCCGGACAGGGAGTCTCTCTGGAAACACCATATATTTT.

The chain carries TRBV28 and TRBJ2-5; 10 bases are a match to TRBD2. Trimming cost V 3 bases and J 4 bases; bases outside gene matches: 8. This CDR3 is 16 amino acids long. Looked up from germline, CDR1 is MDHEN and CDR2 is SYDVKM. This chain's CDR3 is CASSLGSIAGGETQYF. The DNA of the CDR3 is TGTGCCAGCAGTTTGGGGTCAATAGCGGGAGGAGAGACCCAGTACTTC. Supplemented by reference TRBV28 and TRBJ2-5, the full variable domain reads DVKVTQSSRYLVKRTGEKVFLECVQDMDHENMFWYRQDPGLGLRLIYFSYDVKMKEKGDIPEGYSVSREKKERFSLILESASTNQTSMYLCASSLGSIAGGETQYFGPGTRLLVL.

This clone was counted a few times. The rearrangement links TRBV25-1 to TRBJ1-2; D is unresolved. This CDR3 has 13 residues. Germline values: CDR1 MGHDK, CDR2 SYGVNS. The germline V and J ends were trimmed by 6 bases and 1 base, with 9 bases remaining between them. The CDR3 DNA reads as TGTGCCAGCAGCGGGGAGGGTAACTATGGCTACACCTTC. Translating it yields CASSGEGNYGYTF.